This TCR beta chain was obtained from a study of T cell responses to AZD1222 COVID-19 vaccine. This CDR3 is built from 13 residues. Germline V CDR1 and CDR2: SGHDT, YYEEEE. The V gene lost 0 bases and the J gene lost 0 bases, with 3 bases spanning the gap. Sequencing used immunoSEQ multiplex PCR; TCRdb keeps in-frame clones, though not all of them. The sample shows some 280,000 clones, 90% to 95% of them seen only once. Source: peripheral blood, taken 28 days after the second AZD1222 dose. This clonotype originated in an adult who received the AZD1222 COVID-19 vaccine. The chain uses TRBV5-6 and TRBJ1-2; D unclear. CDR3 loop: CASSLGTNYGYTF. The CDR3 DNA follows: TGTGCCAGCAGCTTGGGCACTAACTATGGCTACACCTTC.